A single sample is the source of the 23 T cell receptor beta chains below, sequenced in a study of T cells in women clearing cervical HPV infection. Libraries were prepared by immunoSEQ multiplex PCR; TCRdb keeps only in-frame clonotypes and omits some of them. The repertoire table contains about 9,200 clones. Sequencing input: blood buffy coat. Receptors were obtained from a woman between 18 and 70 years old with a cervical HPV16 infection that either progressed to CIN3+ or cleared (not recorded which).

Turning to this clone: The read ends 3 residues before the CDR3 terminus; that terminus is restored from the germline J gene. The V gene is TRBV7-9, the J gene TRBJ1-4; no reliable D call. The CDR3 spans 15 residues. Germline V gene sequence: CDR1 SEHNR, CDR2 FQNEAQ (reference sequence). The chain's CDR3 is CASSWAGDFNSPLFF. The covered CDR3 bases are TGTGCCAGCAGCTGGGCGGGAGACTTCAATTCACCA.

Worth noting for this clone: The read halts 3 residues ahead of the CDR3 end, with the missing end drawn from the germline J gene. The chain has TRBV5-1 and TRBJ2-7; no clear D. Trimming cost V 1 base and J 2 bases, with 10 bases left between them. This CDR3 is built from 14 residues. Germline V CDR1 and CDR2: SGHRS, YFSETQ. The CDR3 DNA, read in part, is TGCGCCAGCAGCTTGTCGAGCCTAGCCTACGAG. This translates into CASSLSSLAYE. The full CDR3 reads CASSLSSLAYEQYF.

As to this clone: The missing CDR3 end, 3 residues past where the read stops, is filled in from the germline J gene. This chain joins TRBV7-9 and TRBJ2-1; D might be TRBD1 or TRBD2, each matching 5 bases. CDR3 length equals 13 residues. CDR1 and CDR2 (germline): SEHNR, FQNEAQ (reference sequence). The V end lost 8 bases, the J end lost 3 bases, and 11 bases lay between the germline ends. The covered CDR3 bases are TGTGCCAGCCGAGGGGCACGCTACAATGAG. Translating gives CASRGARYNE. The complete CDR3 sequence is CASRGARYNEQFF. The entire variable domain, with the rest obtained from reference TRBV7-9 and TRBJ2-1, is as follows: DTGVSQNPRHKITKRGQNVTFRCDPISEHNRLYWYRQTLGQGPEFLTYFQNEAQLEKSRLLSDRFSAERPKGSFSTLEIQRTEQGDSAMYLCASRGARYNEQFFGPGTRLTVL.

Note on this clone: The CDR3 goes on 3 residues after the read ends, and that part is filled in from the germline J gene. The chain combines TRBV20-1 with TRBJ2-1; no reliable D call. The length of the CDR3 is 11 residues. V was cut by 5 bases and J by 5 bases, with 7 bases left in between. The germline V gene has CDR1 DFQATT and CDR2 SNEGSKA (reference sequence). The covered CDR3 bases are TGCAGTGCTTTTGTAAACAATGAG. Protein: CSAFVNNE. The complete CDR3 sequence is CSAFVNNEQFF.

By frequency, this clone registers medium-sized. Coverage ceases 3 residues before the CDR3 finishes, and the germline J gene fills in the end. The rearrangement links TRBV20-1 to TRBJ2-3; D ambiguous. The CDR3 covers 15 residues. Looked up from germline, CDR1 is DFQATT and CDR2 is SNEGSKA (reference sequence). Trimming removed 1 base from V and 2 bases from J, with 13 bases in between. This CDR3 is CSARGSATITDTQYF. The part of the CDR3 DNA that was read is TGCAGTGCTAGAGGATCCGCTACTATCACAGATACG.

About this clone itself: The CDR3 end lies 3 residues beyond the end of the read and is filled in from the germline J gene. This rearrangement joins TRBV18 to TRBJ2-7; TRBD2 might be the D (5 bases). The CDR3 length is 15 residues. The V gene's germline CDR1 is KGHSH and CDR2 LQKENI. The V gene lost 2 bases and the J gene lost 3 bases, with 14 bases spanning the gap. The part of the CDR3 DNA that was read is TGTGCCAGCTCACCATCACCCTCGACTAACTACGAG. It codes for CASSPSPSTNYE. In full, the CDR3 is CASSPSPSTNYEQYF.

Concerning this clone itself: The DNA ends 3 residues before the CDR3 does, and the rest of the CDR3 is filled in from the germline J gene. The V gene is TRBV5-5, the J gene TRBJ2-7, with 7 bases aligning to TRBD2. The CDR3 is 15 amino acids. The V and J ends lost 4 bases and 6 bases, in that order; junction bases with no gene match: 13. Germline lookup yields CDR1 SGHKS and CDR2 YYEKEE (reference sequence). The covered CDR3 bases are TGTGCCAGCAGCCTGCTTGGGACCCAGCGGGGCGAG. Residues: CASSLLGTQRGE. The full CDR3 sequence reads CASSLLGTQRGEQYF.

Its frequency marks this clone as medium-sized (0.01 to 0.1%). The DNA read from the CDR3 is TGTGCCAGCAGTTACCTGCCCGGGACAGAAGAGAATTCACCC. Amino acid sequence: CASSYLPGTEENSP. The full CDR3 reads CASSYLPGTEENSPLHF. The gene calls are TRBV6-2 or TRBV6-3 and TRBJ1-6, with TRBD1 matching over 7 bases. From the germline J gene comes the end of the CDR3, since the read stops 3 residues before it. Germline V lookup: CDR1 MNHEY, CDR2 SVGEGT. V lost 2 bases to trimming and J lost 7 bases; unmatched junction nucleotides: 11. The CDR3 is 17 amino acids.

The DNA read from the CDR3 is TGCGCCAGCAGGCACGGACAGGCCTACGAG. Amino acid sequence: CASRHGQAYE. The entire CDR3 sequence reads CASRHGQAYEQYF. This chain uses TRBV10-1 with TRBJ2-7; 7 bases agree with TRBD1. The read ends 3 residues early relative to the CDR3; the germline J gene fills the gap. J lost 2 bases, V lost 6 bases, and 4 bases had no gene match. Germline-derived CDR1 and CDR2 are WNHNN and SYGVQD (reference sequence). This CDR3 has 13 residues.

With respect to this clone: The read ends 3 residues shy of where the CDR3 ends; the end is completed using the germline J gene. The gene calls are TRBV2 and TRBJ2-2, with 8 bases that match TRBD1. CDR1 SNHLY and CDR2 FYNNEI come from the germline V gene. The CDR3 is 13 residues long. Here the CDR3 reads CASSGGQGAELFF. The covered CDR3 bases are TGTGCCAGCAGTGGTGGACAGGGCGCAGAG.

Considering frequency, this clone is medium-sized (0.01 to 0.1%). The read is 3 residues too short to cover the CDR3 end, so that end is filled in from the germline J gene. This sequence joins TRBV18 and TRBJ2-7; the D gene is possibly TRBD2 (7 bases). The CDR3 has 14 residues. Germline loops: CDR1 KGHSH, CDR2 LQKENI. Between the trimmed V and J ends, which lost 2 bases and 2 bases, there was a span of 10 bases. CDR3 bases read: TGTGCCAGCTCACCAAGGGGGGGCACCTACGAG. It specifies CASSPRGGTYE. The CDR3 reads in full as CASSPRGGTYEQYF.

To note about this clone: The sequenced fragment ends 3 residues before the CDR3 boundary, so the rest is inferred from the germline J gene. The J gene is TRBJ2-4, the V gene TRBV20-1; 12 positions match TRBD1. This CDR3 contains 16 residues. The germline V gene encodes CDR1 DFQATT and CDR2 SNEGSKA (reference sequence). The CDR3 spells CSAPTAGTGGNQPQYF. CDR3 DNA, as far as it was read: TGCAGTGCTCCTACTGCCGGGACAGGGGGCAATCAGCCT.

As regards this clone: The read finishes 3 residues shy of the CDR3 end, and the germline J gene is used to complete it. The chain uses TRBV5-1 and TRBJ2-5; D might be TRBD2 (5 bases). V was pared by 0 bases and J by 5 bases, with 11 bases between. Per germline, CDR1 SGHRS and CDR2 YFSETQ. The CDR3 has 14 residues. The sequenced CDR3 bases are TGCGCCAGCAGCTTGGTGCGTCCGGGGGAGACC. This translates into CASSLVRPGET. In full, the CDR3 reads CASSLVRPGETQYF.

Remarks on this clone: The read is 3 residues too short to cover the CDR3 end, so that end is filled in from the germline J gene. V usage is TRBV7-3 and J usage is TRBJ2-4; D perhaps matches TRBD2 (5 bases). The CDR3 is 15 amino acids. Per germline, CDR1 SGHTA and CDR2 FQGTGA. Incomplete CDR3 DNA: TGTGCCAGCAGCCCCGCACGGGGTGTACAAGAGACT. Translated, it gives CASSPARGVQET. The entire CDR3 protein reads CASSPARGVQETQYF.

To note about this clone: The observed sequence ends 3 residues before the CDR3 terminus, with the missing tail filled in from the germline J gene. This sequence joins TRBV10-3 and TRBJ2-5, with TRBD1 matching over 8 bases. Per the germline V gene, CDR1 is ENHRY and CDR2 is SYGVKD. The CDR3 has 12 residues. The DNA read from the CDR3 is TGTGCCGCAGGACAGGGATTCGATACC. Protein: CAAGQGFDT. The entire CDR3 protein is CAAGQGFDTQYF.

As to this clone: The CDR3 is cut off 3 residues early in the read; its end comes from the germline J gene. This sequence joins TRBV5-4 and TRBJ2-7, with 7 bases aligning to TRBD2. V lost 3 bases to trimming and J lost 3 bases; unmatched junction nucleotides: 3. The CDR3 runs 13 residues. Germline loops: CDR1 SGHNT, CDR2 YYREEE (reference sequence). The CDR3 loop is CASSYGLDYEQYF. The CDR3 bases that were read are TGTGCCAGCAGCTATGGACTAGACTACGAG.

Points on this clone: The read ends 3 residues early relative to the CDR3; the germline J gene fills the gap. The chain links TRBV20-1 to TRBJ1-1; 8 bases are shared with TRBD1. Trimming at V came to 4 bases and at J to 1 base, leaving 2 bases not matched to a gene. From germline, CDR1 is DFQATT and CDR2 SNEGSKA (reference sequence). The CDR3 has 13 amino acids. The CDR3 region is CSANDRGNTEAFF. The part of the CDR3 DNA that was read is TGCAGTGCTAACGACAGGGGGAACACTGAA.

The part of the CDR3 DNA that was read is TGTGCCAGCAGCTTATTGGGGGGGCTTAACGAG. As protein: CASSLLGGLNE. The CDR3 as a whole reads CASSLLGGLNEQYF. V usage is TRBV11-2 and J usage is TRBJ2-7; TRBD2 might be the D (7 bases). The read ends 3 residues early relative to the CDR3; the germline J gene fills the gap. Germline V gene sequence: CDR1 SGHAT, CDR2 FQNNGV. The CDR3 spans 14 residues. The germline V and J ends were trimmed by 2 bases and 5 bases, with 13 bases remaining between them.

This chain's CDR3 is CASSPLWTSGGSNEQFF. The CDR3 DNA, read in part, is TGCGCCAGCAGCCCCCTATGGACTAGCGGGGGGTCAAATGAG. The chain is built from TRBV5-1 and TRBJ2-1; TRBD2 matches at 14 bases. The observed sequence ends 3 residues before the CDR3 terminus, with the missing tail filled in from the germline J gene. CDR3 size: 17 residues. J lost 7 bases, V lost 4 bases, and 10 bases had no gene match. Germline CDR1 reads SGHRS; CDR2 reads YFSETQ.

About this clone itself: The read ends 3 residues early relative to the CDR3; the germline J gene fills the gap. J is TRBJ1-1 and V is TRBV18; D is possibly TRBD1 (5 bases). V dropped 5 bases and J dropped 3 bases, with 7 bases sitting between them. This CDR3 comprises 12 residues. Germline assignment: CDR1 KGHSH and CDR2 LQKENI. This chain's CDR3 is CASSSTDTEAFF. The DNA read from the CDR3 is TGTGCCAGCTCATCGACAGACACTGAA.

Worth noting for this clone: The sequence runs out 3 residues before the end of the CDR3; the remainder is reconstructed from the germline J gene. The chain employs TRBV9 and TRBJ2-5, with TRBD2 matching 15 bases. V shed 4 bases, J shed 3 bases, and the junction held 7 bases outside the gene matches. The germline CDR1 and CDR2 sequences are SGDLS and YYNGEE. The CDR3 is 17 amino acids. CDR3 DNA, as far as it was read: TGTGCCAGCAGCTCCGGGACTAGCGGGGGGCCCAAAGAGACC. As protein: CASSSGTSGGPKET. The complete CDR3 sequence is CASSSGTSGGPKETQYF.

To note about this clone: The read halts 3 residues ahead of the CDR3 end, with the missing end drawn from the germline J gene. Other DNA sequences in this specimen translate into the identical CDR3. The gene calls are TRBV29-1 and TRBJ1-3; possible D gene TRBD1, 6 bases. The CDR3 has 16 residues. Trimming took off 4 bases at V and 1 base at J, with 17 bases between the two ends. Germline V CDR1 and CDR2: SQVTM, ANQGSEA. This CDR3 is CSVAGGQGSSGNTIYF. Partial CDR3 DNA: TGCAGCGTTGCGGGGGGGCAGGGGAGTTCTGGAAACACC.

Comments on this clone: The CDR3 is cut off 3 residues early in the read; its end comes from the germline J gene. The chain employs TRBV7-2 and TRBJ1-2; D remains unclear. CDR1 SGHTA and CDR2 FQGNSA come from the germline V gene. CDR3 length: 13 amino acids. CDR3 in amino acids: CASSLAPVSDYTF. The covered CDR3 bases are TGTGCCAGCAGCTTAGCGCCGGTGTCCGAC.